This T cell receptor beta chain derives from a study of Graves' ophthalmopathy and Graves' hyperthyroidism. General study findings and limits: Detected in blood as well were most expanded thyroid clonotypes with frequency above 0.001.

Each hyperthyroidism patient was newly diagnosed, with under 2 months' duration, and aged 18 to 65. Ineligible for inclusion were patients with other autoimmune diseases, uncontrolled infections, pregnancy or lactation. At least ten counts were recorded for this clonotype. The antigen is undetermined. RNA transcripts yielded amplified TCR beta CDR3 regions. An opening RT-PCR round employed HTBI primers and preceded a second-round multiplex PCR. TCRdb called the multiplex PCR reads again in MiXCR, with one record for every CDR3 protein. This table holds more than 1,000,000 distinct CDR3 sequences, less than 45% found once. J was trimmed by 5 bases and V by 3 bases; bases with no gene match: 4. This CDR3 contains 14 residues.

The V and J genes are TRBV12-3 or TRBV12-4 and TRBJ1-5, with TRBD1 matching 7 bases. The TCR originated in an adult man with Graves' hyperthyroidism. Sequencing was done on a sample of peripheral blood or thyroid tissue (not recorded which). The chain's CDR3 is CASSFRDSYQPQHF. Written as DNA, the CDR3 is TGTGCCAGCAGTTTCAGGGACAGCTATCAGCCCCAGCATTTT.